Following are 31 T cell receptor beta chains from one sample sequenced in a study of CD8 T cells in ankylosing spondylitis. TCRdb re-derived calls from the 5' RACE reads in MiXCR, one entry per CDR3 protein. The sample lists approximately 300,000 distinct CDR3 sequences, roughly 8% occurring once. Their antigens remain unidentified. Study-wide results and limits: Seemingly distinctive of ankylosing spondylitis blood was a TCR beta motif formed by eight highly homologous variants.

Sequencing used blood, either unsorted or a sorted T cell fraction (not recorded which). The receptors come from a male donor with ankylosing spondylitis.

The V and J genes are TRBV27 and TRBJ2-7; 7 bases line up with TRBD2. CDR3 length: 16 amino acids. Germline CDR1 MNHEY, CDR2 SMNVEV (reference sequence). J lost 4 bases, V lost 2 bases, and 11 bases had no gene match. The CDR3 coding sequence is TGTGCCAGCAGTTTAGGATCGCCTAGCGGAATTTACGAGCAGTACTTC. It codes for CASSLGSPSGIYEQYF.

The V gene is TRBV4-1, the J gene TRBJ2-7, with D hard to call. Looked up from germline, CDR1 is MGHRA and CDR2 is YSYEKL. This CDR3 region has 15 residues. Trimming removed 0 bases at V and 9 bases at J, with 18 bases between. The CDR3 is CASSQDSTNPLGQYF. In DNA form, the CDR3 reads TGCGCCAGCAGCCAAGACAGCACCAACCCCTTAGGGCAGTACTTC.

The V and J genes are TRBV7-2 and TRBJ2-2; 9 bases map to TRBD1. This CDR3 region has 16 residues. V was pared by 5 bases and J by 3 bases, with 7 bases of the junction left unmatched. The germline gives CDR1 SGHTA, CDR2 FQGNSA. The CDR3 DNA sequence: TGTGCCAGCAGCGGGGGGACAGGGATTTACACCGGGGAGCTGTTTTTT. It codes for CASSGGTGIYTGELFF.

This clonotype was observed at least ten times. This sequence joins TRBV7-2 and TRBJ2-7, with TRBD1 identical over 7 bases. Looked up from germline, CDR1 is SGHTA and CDR2 is FQGNSA. The CDR3 sequence is 15 residues long. Losses at the gene ends were 5 bases for V and 4 bases for J; bases not matched to a gene: 11. The CDR3 region has the DNA TGTGCCAGCAGCACCCCCGGGACAGCATTATACGAGCAGTACTTC. Its translation: CASSTPGTALYEQYF.

This clonotype was recorded at least ten times. The rearrangement links TRBV4-3 to TRBJ1-5; 7 nucleotides align to TRBD1. The CDR3 runs to 15 residues. Germline loops: CDR1 LGHNA, CDR2 YSLEER. The ends lost 0 bases at V and 4 bases at J; junction bases unmatched: 3. The CDR3 protein is CASSQDGTANQPQHF. The CDR3 DNA is TGCGCCAGCAGCCAAGACGGGACAGCAAATCAGCCCCAGCATTTT.

The sample holds many counts of this clonotype. The rearrangement links TRBV29-1 to TRBJ1-5, with 7 bases identical to TRBD1. The V gene's germline CDR1 is SQVTM and CDR2 ANQGSEA. The CDR3 length is 14 residues. J gave up 2 bases and V 5 bases, and 6 bases lay outside the gene matches. In DNA, the CDR3 is TGCAGCGTTCGCGACAGGGAAGGCAATCAGCCCCAGCATTTT. Its protein product is CSVRDREGNQPQHF.

The chain has TRBV11-1 and TRBJ1-2; possible D gene TRBD1, 5 bases. This CDR3 comprises 19 residues. Germline assignment: CDR1 SGHAT and CDR2 FQDESV (reference sequence). With 2 bases removed from V and 0 bases from J, the gap between germline ends came to 22 bases. CDR3 sequence (DNA): TGTGCCAGCAGCTTAATCCAGGGTCCGGCGACGGGTGCTAACTATGGCTACACCTTC. Encoded protein: CASSLIQGPATGANYGYTF.

The chain is built from TRBV6-2 or TRBV6-3 and TRBJ2-5, with D perhaps matching TRBD2 (5 bases). The CDR3 has 16 amino acids. The germline gives CDR1 MNHEY, CDR2 SVGEGT. Trimming took off 5 bases at V and 7 bases at J, with 23 bases between the two ends. DNA for the CDR3: TGTGCCAGCAGTACGGACTCCGCCCGGTTGATCGGGACCCAGTACTTC. Amino acids: CASSTDSARLIGTQYF.

There are a few counts of this clonotype. J is TRBJ2-5 and V is TRBV5-1; the match to TRBD2 covers 12 bases. Per germline, CDR1 SGHRS and CDR2 YFSETQ. V shed 5 bases and J 0 bases; nucleotides not matched to a gene: 2. This CDR3 has 15 residues. The CDR3 DNA follows: TGCGCCAGCAGGGGGACTAGCGGGTACCAAGAGACCCAGTACTTC. It translates to CASRGTSGYQETQYF.

This clonotype was found many times. The chain combines TRBV27 with TRBJ1-2, with D maybe TRBD1 (5 bases). Germline V gene lookup returns CDR1 MNHEY and CDR2 SMNVEV (reference sequence). The CDR3 is 15 amino acids. The V and J ends lost 6 bases and 6 bases respectively, with 20 bases between them. CDR3: CASSFREGRKDGYTF. In DNA form, the CDR3 reads TGTGCCAGCAGCTTTCGGGAGGGGAGGAAGGATGGCTACACCTTC.

The CDR3 reads CASSGGLAGEQFF. In DNA form, the CDR3 reads TGTGCCAGCAGTGGTGGACTAGCGGGGGAGCAGTTCTTC. The chain employs TRBV6-6 and TRBJ2-1, with TRBD2 matching over 12 bases. This CDR3 spans 13 amino acids. The ends lost 5 bases at V and 10 bases at J; junction bases unmatched: 3. The germline V gene encodes CDR1 MNHNY and CDR2 SVGAGI (reference sequence).

CDR3 nucleotide sequence: TGTGCCAGCAGCGTACCCGGCGATTTTACGCAGTATTTT. Its protein product is CASSVPGDFTQYF. V and J are TRBV9 and TRBJ2-3, with D unclear. The ends were cut back, 1 base at V and 8 bases at J, with 11 bases in the middle. Germline V gene data show CDR1 as SGDLS and CDR2 as YYNGEE. This CDR3 region has 13 residues.

A few counts support this clonotype. The chain is built from TRBV6-1 and TRBJ1-2; D remains unclear. V lost 1 base and J 3 bases, leaving 6 bases between the germline ends. Germline CDR1 and CDR2: MNHNS and SASEGT. There are 13 residues in the CDR3. The chain's CDR3 is CASSEGQDYGYTF. In DNA, the CDR3 is TGTGCCAGCAGTGAAGGGCAAGACTATGGCTACACCTTC.

The CDR3 is CASSPRDRGRGNGELFF. CDR3 coding DNA: TGCGCCAGCAGCCCAAGGGACCGGGGGCGCGGGAACGGGGAGCTGTTTTTT. The chain recombines TRBV5-1 with TRBJ2-2, with D perhaps TRBD1 or TRBD2 (6 bases each). The CDR3 has 17 amino acids. Trimming removed 4 bases at V and 7 bases at J, with 23 bases between. The germline gives CDR1 SGHRS, CDR2 YFSETQ.

This clonotype has only one observation. The chain is built from TRBV20-1 and TRBJ2-7; 10 bases are shared with TRBD2. Per germline, CDR1 DFQATT and CDR2 SNEGSKA (reference sequence). The CDR3 sequence is 15 residues long. V shed 2 bases and J 5 bases; nucleotides not matched to a gene: 9. The chain's CDR3 is CSARLSSGRGNEQYF. As DNA, the CDR3 is TGCAGTGCTAGACTTTCTAGCGGGAGAGGCAACGAGCAGTACTTC.

V gene TRBV10-3 combines with J gene TRBJ2-5; D may be TRBD1 (6 bases). V lost 0 bases to trimming and J lost 3 bases, with 8 bases between them. The CDR3 length is 14 residues. Germline V gene data show CDR1 as ENHRY and CDR2 as SYGVKD. The CDR3 reads CAISESSGEETQYF. CDR3 sequence (DNA): TGTGCCATCAGTGAGTCCTCAGGGGAAGAGACCCAGTACTTC.

This clonotype was detected a few times. The chain is built from TRBV7-2 and TRBJ2-1; 10 positions match TRBD2. The CDR3 runs to 17 residues. The germline V gene encodes CDR1 SGHTA and CDR2 FQGNSA. The V gene end was trimmed by 1 base and the J gene end by 7 bases; junction bases not matched to a gene: 10. This CDR3 is CASSLVPLAGAPNEQFF. The CDR3 nucleotides are TGTGCCAGCAGCTTAGTTCCTCTAGCGGGAGCCCCAAATGAGCAGTTCTTC.

The chain links TRBV25-1 to TRBJ2-1, with 11 bases lining up with TRBD1. The V segment lost 7 bases and the J segment 1 base; nucleotides outside the gene matches: 24. This CDR3 is built from 22 residues. CDR1 and CDR2 (germline): MGHDK, SYGVNS. CDR3 sequence (DNA): TGTGCCAGCAACCCCCCCTTCCCGCGGACAGGGGGCGAGGCGGTTTCCTACAATGAGCAGTTCTTC. Protein sequence: CASNPPFPRTGGEAVSYNEQFF.

V usage is TRBV2 and J usage is TRBJ1-2, with D unclear. Trimming took off 0 bases at V and 4 bases at J, with 15 bases between the two ends. The CDR3 contains 16 residues. Germline assignment: CDR1 SNHLY and CDR2 FYNNEI. In DNA form, the CDR3 reads TGTGCCAGCAGTGAAGCGCGGGCAGCAAACCTCTATGGCTACACCTTC. Amino acid sequence: CASSEARAANLYGYTF.

At least ten counts were recorded for this clonotype. J is TRBJ1-5 and V is TRBV12-3 or TRBV12-4; TRBD1 matches 7 bases. The CDR3 extends over 14 amino acids. V lost 4 bases, J lost 2 bases, and 2 bases stayed unmatched. For the CDR3, the DNA is TGTGCCAGCAGTTCGACAGGGCGCAATCAGCCCCAGCATTTT. Translation gives CASSSTGRNQPQHF.

This clonotype was counted between two and nine times. The V and J genes are TRBV20-1 and TRBJ2-5; D remains unclear. The CDR3 totals 10 residues. Germline V gives CDR1 DFQATT, CDR2 SNEGSKA (reference sequence). V was pared by 3 bases and J by 7 bases, with 6 bases between. The CDR3 here is CSASTRTQYF. DNA of the CDR3: TGCAGTGCTAGTACGCGGACCCAGTACTTC.

This clonotype was observed many times. The chain couples TRBV20-1 to TRBJ1-5; 7 nucleotides line up with TRBD1. The CDR3 extends over 13 amino acids. J lost 9 bases, V lost 1 base, and 6 bases had no gene match. Germline CDR1 DFQATT, CDR2 SNEGSKA (reference sequence). CDR3: CSARGEGAAPQHF. The DNA for the CDR3 is TGCAGTGCTAGAGGTGAGGGGGCCGCGCCCCAGCATTTT.

This clonotype appeared many times. The rearrangement joins TRBV10-3 to TRBJ2-7, with D uncertain. This CDR3 region has 12 residues. Germline CDR1 reads ENHRY; CDR2 reads SYGVKD. V lost 8 bases and J lost 3, with 11 bases in between. In DNA form, the CDR3 reads TGTGCCATCGGCCAGATCATCTACGAGCAGTACTTC. It is translated as CAIGQIIYEQYF.

This clonotype showed up just a few times. The chain couples TRBV11-2 to TRBJ2-4; TRBD1 or TRBD2 may be the D gene (7 bases each). The V gene lost 5 bases and the J gene lost 1 base, with 27 bases spanning the gap. The length of the CDR3 is 20 residues. Germline V gene lookup returns CDR1 SGHAT and CDR2 FQNNGV. The CDR3 reads CASSIRTGFGDYLAKNIQYF. The CDR3 nucleotides read TGTGCCAGCAGCATACGGACAGGTTTTGGGGACTATCTGGCCAAAAACATTCAGTACTTC.

This clonotype was detected only a few times. The chain combines TRBV10-3 with TRBJ1-2; D remains ambiguous. Trimming shortened V by 4 bases and J by 4 bases, and 4 bases separated the two germline ends. The CDR3 has 11 amino acids. In germline, CDR1 is ENHRY, CDR2 SYGVKD. CDR3 sequence reads: CAISASYGYTF. The CDR3, as DNA: TGTGCCATCAGTGCGAGCTATGGCTACACCTTC.

The chain combines TRBV7-9 with TRBJ2-7; D remains unclear. CDR1 is SEHNR and CDR2 is FQNEAQ in the germline V gene (reference sequence). Trimming removed 5 bases from V and 0 bases from J, with 11 bases in between. CDR3 length: 14 amino acids. CDR3 amino acids: CASSTGGTSYEQYF. The CDR3 coding sequence is TGTGCCAGCAGCACCGGTGGCACCTCCTACGAGCAGTACTTC.

This chain uses TRBV29-1 with TRBJ2-2; 7 bases align to TRBD2. CDR1 and CDR2 from the germline V gene are SQVTM and ANQGSEA. The CDR3 is made up of 12 amino acids. In DNA, the CDR3 is TGCGGGGGGGAGATGGGCACCGGGGAGCTGTTTTTT. Its translation is CGGEMGTGELFF.

This chain connects TRBV6-2 or TRBV6-3 to TRBJ2-1; 8 bases match TRBD2. Germline CDR1 and CDR2: MNHEY and SVGEGT. The junction had 10 bases not matched to a gene; V was cut back by 6 bases and J by 9 bases. The CDR3 has 14 residues. In nucleotides, the CDR3 is TGTGCCAGCAGGGACGGGGGGGCTCCTAGTGAGCAGTTCTTC. Translation: CASRDGGAPSEQFF.

This chain joins TRBV7-9 and TRBJ2-5; D assignment may be TRBD1 or TRBD2 (5 bases each). CDR1 and CDR2 (germline): SEHNR, FQNEAQ (reference sequence). Deletions cut 4 bases from V and 0 bases from J, with 15 bases between. CDR3 length equals 16 residues. The CDR3, as DNA: TGTGCCAGCAGCTGGGGGTCTTTTCGGGACCAAGAGACCCAGTACTTC. It specifies CASSWGSFRDQETQYF.

CDR3 amino acids: CASSKMVAGSYEQYF. CDR3 nucleotide sequence: TGTGCCAGCTCCAAAATGGTAGCGGGGTCCTACGAGCAGTACTTC. V gene TRBV3-1 combines with J gene TRBJ2-7, with 8 bases fitting TRBD2. The V and J ends lost 8 bases and 1 base, in that order; junction bases with no gene match: 10. Germline V gives CDR1 LGHDT, CDR2 YNNKEL (reference sequence). The CDR3 extends over 15 amino acids.

In its sample, this clonotype was seen many times. In DNA, the CDR3 is TGCAGCCTCCGGGGTGAGAGCACAGATACGCAGTATTTT. Translating it yields CSLRGESTDTQYF. The chain recombines TRBV29-1 with TRBJ2-3; D is perhaps TRBD2 (5 bases). Germline V CDR1 and CDR2: SQVTM, ANQGSEA. The CDR3 has 13 amino acids. V was cut by 8 bases and J by 0 bases, with 12 bases left in between.